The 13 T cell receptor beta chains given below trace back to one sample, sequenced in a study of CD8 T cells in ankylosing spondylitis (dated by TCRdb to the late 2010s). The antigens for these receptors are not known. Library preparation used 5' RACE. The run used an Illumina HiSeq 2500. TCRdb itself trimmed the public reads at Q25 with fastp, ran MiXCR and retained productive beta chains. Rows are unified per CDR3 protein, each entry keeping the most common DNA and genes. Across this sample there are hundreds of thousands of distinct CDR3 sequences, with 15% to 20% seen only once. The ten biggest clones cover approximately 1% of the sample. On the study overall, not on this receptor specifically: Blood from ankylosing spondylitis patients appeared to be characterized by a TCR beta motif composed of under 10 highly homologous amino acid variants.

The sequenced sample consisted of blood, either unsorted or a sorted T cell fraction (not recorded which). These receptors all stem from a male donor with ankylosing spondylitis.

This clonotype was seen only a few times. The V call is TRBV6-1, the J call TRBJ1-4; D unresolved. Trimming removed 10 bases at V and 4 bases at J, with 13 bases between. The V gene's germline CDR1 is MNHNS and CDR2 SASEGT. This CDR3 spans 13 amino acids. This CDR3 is CATRFDNNEKLFF. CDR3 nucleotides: TGTGCCACTCGGTTTGATAATAATGAAAAACTGTTTTTT.

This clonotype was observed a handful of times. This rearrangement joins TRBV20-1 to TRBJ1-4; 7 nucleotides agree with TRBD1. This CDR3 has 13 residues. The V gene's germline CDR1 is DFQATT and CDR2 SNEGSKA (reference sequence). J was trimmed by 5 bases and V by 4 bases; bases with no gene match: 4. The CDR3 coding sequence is TGCAGTGCTACGGACAGGACAAATGAAAAACTGTTTTTT. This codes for CSATDRTNEKLFF.

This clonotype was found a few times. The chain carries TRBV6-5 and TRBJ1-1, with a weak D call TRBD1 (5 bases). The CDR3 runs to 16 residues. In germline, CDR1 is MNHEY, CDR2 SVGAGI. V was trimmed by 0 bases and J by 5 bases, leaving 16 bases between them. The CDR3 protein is CASSYSEVAGRTEAFF. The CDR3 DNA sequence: TGTGCCAGCAGTTACTCGGAAGTTGCAGGGCGGACTGAAGCTTTCTTT.

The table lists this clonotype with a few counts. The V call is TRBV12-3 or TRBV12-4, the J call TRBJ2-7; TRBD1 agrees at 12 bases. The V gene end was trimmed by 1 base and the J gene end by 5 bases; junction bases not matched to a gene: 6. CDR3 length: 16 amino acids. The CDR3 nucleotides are TGTGCCAGCAGTTTAGGATCCGGGACAGGGGGCGACGAGCAGTACTTC. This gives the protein CASSLGSGTGGDEQYF.

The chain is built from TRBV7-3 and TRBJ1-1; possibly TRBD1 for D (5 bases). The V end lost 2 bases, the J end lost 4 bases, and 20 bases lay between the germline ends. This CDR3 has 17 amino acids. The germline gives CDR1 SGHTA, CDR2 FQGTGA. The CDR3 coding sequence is TGTGCCAGCAGCTTATTCCAGTTACGCTCCGGGGGCACTGAAGCTTTCTTT. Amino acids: CASSLFQLRSGGTEAFF.

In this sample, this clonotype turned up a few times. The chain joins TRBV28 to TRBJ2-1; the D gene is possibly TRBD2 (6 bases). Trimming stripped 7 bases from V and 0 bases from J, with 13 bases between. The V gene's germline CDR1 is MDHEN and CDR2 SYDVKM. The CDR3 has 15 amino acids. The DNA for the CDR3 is TGTGCCAGCATAGTTAGCGGAAACTCCTACAATGAGCAGTTCTTC. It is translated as CASIVSGNSYNEQFF.

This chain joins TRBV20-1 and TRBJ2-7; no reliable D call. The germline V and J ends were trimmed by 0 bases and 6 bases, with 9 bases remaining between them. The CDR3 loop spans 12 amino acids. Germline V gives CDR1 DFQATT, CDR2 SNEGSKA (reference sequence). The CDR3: CSARDYLGEQYF. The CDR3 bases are TGCAGTGCTAGAGATTATCTCGGCGAGCAGTACTTC.

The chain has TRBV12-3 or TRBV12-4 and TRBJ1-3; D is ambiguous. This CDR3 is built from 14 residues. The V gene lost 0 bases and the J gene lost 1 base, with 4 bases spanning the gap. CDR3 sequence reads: CASSLATSGNTIYF. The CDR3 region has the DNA TGTGCCAGCAGTTTAGCTACTTCTGGAAACACCATATATTTT.

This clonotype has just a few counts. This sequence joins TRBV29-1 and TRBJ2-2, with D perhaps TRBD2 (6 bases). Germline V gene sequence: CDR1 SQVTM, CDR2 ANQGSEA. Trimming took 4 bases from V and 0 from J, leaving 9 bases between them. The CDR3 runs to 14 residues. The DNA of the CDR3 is TGCAGCGTTGGCGGAGGGACGAACACCGGGGAGCTGTTTTTT. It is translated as CSVGGGTNTGELFF.

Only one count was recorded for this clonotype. CDR3 sequence (DNA): TGTGCCAGCAGCCCACAGGGGCTGGGCACTGAAGCTTTCTTT. As protein: CASSPQGLGTEAFF. The chain recombines TRBV12-3 or TRBV12-4 with TRBJ1-1; 7 positions match TRBD1. Trimming at V came to 6 bases and at J to 4 bases, leaving 8 bases not matched to a gene. The CDR3 is 14 residues long.

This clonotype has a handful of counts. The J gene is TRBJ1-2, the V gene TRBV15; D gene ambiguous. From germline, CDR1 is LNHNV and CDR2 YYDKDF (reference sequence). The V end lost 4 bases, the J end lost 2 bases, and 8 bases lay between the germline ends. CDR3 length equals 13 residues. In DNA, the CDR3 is TGTGCCACCAGCAAGACACCCAACTATGGCTACACCTTC. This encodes CATSKTPNYGYTF. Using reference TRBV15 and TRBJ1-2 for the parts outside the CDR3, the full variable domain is DAMVIQNPRYQVTQFGKPVTLSCSQTLNHNVMYWYQQKSSQAPKLLFHYYDKDFNNEADTPDNFQSRRPNTSFCFLDIRSPGLGDTAMYLCATSKTPNYGYTFGSGTRLTVV.

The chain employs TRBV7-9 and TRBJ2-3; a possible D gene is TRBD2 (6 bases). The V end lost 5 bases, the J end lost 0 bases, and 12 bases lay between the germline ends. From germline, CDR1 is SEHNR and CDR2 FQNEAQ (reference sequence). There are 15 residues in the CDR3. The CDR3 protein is CASSLRLDSTDTQYF. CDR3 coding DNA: TGTGCCAGCAGCCTAAGACTAGACAGCACAGATACGCAGTATTTT.

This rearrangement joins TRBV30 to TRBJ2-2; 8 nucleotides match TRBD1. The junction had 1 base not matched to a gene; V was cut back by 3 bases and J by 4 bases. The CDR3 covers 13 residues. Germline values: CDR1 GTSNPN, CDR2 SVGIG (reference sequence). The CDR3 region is CAWRTGGTGELFF. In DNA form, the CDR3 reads TGTGCCTGGAGAACAGGGGGCACCGGGGAGCTGTTTTTT.